The rows below give T cell receptor beta chains drawn from one sample of a study of long-term antiretroviral therapy in people with HIV. Only in-frame clones appear in the TCRdb table, and some are missing; sequencing was by immunoSEQ multiplex PCR. The sample carries some 15,000 clones, about 87% recorded once. The material sequenced was unsorted PBMCs, taken 2.1 years after starting antiretroviral therapy. The source is a middle-aged woman with HIV. The CDR3 runs from the conserved cysteine through the conserved F or W. A D gene is named only where the DNA matches it firmly. Rows may omit the clone size; those that give it use once, few, many or a size class.

size	length	V	J	D	DNA	CDR3
NA	12	TRBV7-9	TRBJ1-5	TRBD1	TGTGCCAGCAGCCAGGGGGGACAGCCCCAGCATTTT	CASSQGGQPQHF
NA	13	TRBV7-9	TRBJ1-1	TRBD1	TGTGCCAGCCTCCGACAGGGAAACACTGAAGCTTTCTTT	CASLRQGNTEAFF
NA	16	TRBV18	TRBJ2-3	NA	TGTGCCAGCTCCCTAAAAAGGAGCCGAAGCACAGATACGCAGTATTTT	CASSLKRSRSTDTQYF
NA	16	TRBV19	TRBJ1-2	NA	TGTGCCAGTAGCACCGCGGGAGGGACGGCTAACTATGGCTACACCTTC	CASSTAGGTANYGYTF
once	16	TRBV5-6	TRBJ2-3	TRBD2	TGTGCCAGCAGCTTGGCTCTAGCGGGGACCACAGATACGCAGTATTTT	CASSLALAGTTDTQYF
NA	17	TRBV18	TRBJ2-6	NA	TGTGCCAGCTCAAACCAAGGGACAAGCTCTGGGGCCAACGTCCTGACTTTC	CASSNQGTSSGANVLTF
NA	17	TRBV7-3	TRBJ2-3	TRBD2	TGTGCCAGCAGCCCCTCCGTGACTAGCGGCTCCACAGATACGCAGTATTTT	CASSPSVTSGSTDTQYF
NA	15	TRBV7-8	TRBJ2-1	TRBD1	TGTGCCAGCAGCAATAGCCGGGACAGGGGCAATGAGCAGTTCTTC	CASSNSRDRGNEQFF
NA	16	TRBV5-1	TRBJ1-2	NA	TGCGCCAGCAGCTTGACCGCGACAGGAGCTAACTATGGCTACACCTTC	CASSLTATGANYGYTF
NA	13	TRBV29-1	TRBJ1-5	TRBD1	TGCAGCGTTGCCGGGGACAGGCGGGAGCCCCAGCATTTT	CSVAGDRREPQHF
NA	16	TRBV5-4	TRBJ2-1	TRBD2	TGTGCCAGCAGCCGACCGGTACTAGCGGGGGGGAATGAGCAGTTCTTC	CASSRPVLAGGNEQFF
NA	14	TRBV10-1	TRBJ2-5	NA	TGCGCCAGCAGGCCGGGACGTAACAGGGAGACCCAGTACTTC	CASRPGRNRETQYF
NA	17	TRBV15	TRBJ2-2	TRBD2	TGTGCCACCAGCAGAGGGGGAGCGGGGGGGCTGGGCGGGGAGCTGTTTTTT	CATSRGGAGGLGGELFF
NA	16	TRBV27	TRBJ1-2	TRBD1	TGTGCCAGCAGTCGATCGACAGGGGGCGTCTACTATGGCTACACCTTC	CASSRSTGGVYYGYTF
NA	15	TRBV6-5	TRBJ2-5	NA	TGTGCCAGCAGTTCACATTTCTTGGACGGCGGGGAGCAGTACTTC	CASSSHFLDGGEQYF
NA	16	TRBV7-9	TRBJ2-3	NA	TGTGCCAGCAGCCTAAGGGGGGGGGAAATCACAGATACGCAGTATTTT	CASSLRGGEITDTQYF
NA	14	TRBV6-5	TRBJ1-2	TRBD1	TGTGCCAGCAGTTACTCGACAGGGGCCTCTGGCTACACCTTC	CASSYSTGASGYTF
NA	13	TRBV5-1	TRBJ1-2	NA	TGCGCCAGCAGCGAGGTAGAAGGCTATGGCTACACCTTC	CASSEVEGYGYTF
NA	19	TRBV9	TRBJ1-1	TRBD1	TGTGCCAGCAGCGTAGCCCCGGACAGGGTAGAAGTGGGGAACACTGAAGCTTTCTTT	CASSVAPDRVEVGNTEAFF
NA	14	TRBV7-9	TRBJ1-1	NA	TGTGCCAGCAGGGTGACGGGGGGGCAGACTGAAGCTTTCTTT	CASRVTGGQTEAFF
NA	17	TRBV15	TRBJ2-1	NA	TGTGCCACCAGCAGAGGCCCTTTTGGGGCGGTCTACAATGAGCAGTTCTTC	CATSRGPFGAVYNEQFF
NA	15	TRBV5-1	TRBJ2-3	TRBD2	TGCGCCAGCAGTCTGGGGCTAGCGGGGGCAGATACGCAGTATTTT	CASSLGLAGADTQYF